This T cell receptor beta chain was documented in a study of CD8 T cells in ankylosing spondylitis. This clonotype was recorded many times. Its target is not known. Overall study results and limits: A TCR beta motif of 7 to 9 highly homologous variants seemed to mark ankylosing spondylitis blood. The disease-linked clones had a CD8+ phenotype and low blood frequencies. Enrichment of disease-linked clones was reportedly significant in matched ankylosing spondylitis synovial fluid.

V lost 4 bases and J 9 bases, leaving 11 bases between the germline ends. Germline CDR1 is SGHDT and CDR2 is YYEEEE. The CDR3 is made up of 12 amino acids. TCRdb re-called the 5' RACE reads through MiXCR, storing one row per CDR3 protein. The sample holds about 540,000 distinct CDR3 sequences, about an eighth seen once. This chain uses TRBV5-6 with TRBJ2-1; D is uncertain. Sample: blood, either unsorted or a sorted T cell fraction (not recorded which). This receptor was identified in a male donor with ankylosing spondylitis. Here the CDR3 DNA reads TGTGCCAGCAGCCGATTCACCGGTGAGCAGTTCTTC. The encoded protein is CASSRFTGEQFF.